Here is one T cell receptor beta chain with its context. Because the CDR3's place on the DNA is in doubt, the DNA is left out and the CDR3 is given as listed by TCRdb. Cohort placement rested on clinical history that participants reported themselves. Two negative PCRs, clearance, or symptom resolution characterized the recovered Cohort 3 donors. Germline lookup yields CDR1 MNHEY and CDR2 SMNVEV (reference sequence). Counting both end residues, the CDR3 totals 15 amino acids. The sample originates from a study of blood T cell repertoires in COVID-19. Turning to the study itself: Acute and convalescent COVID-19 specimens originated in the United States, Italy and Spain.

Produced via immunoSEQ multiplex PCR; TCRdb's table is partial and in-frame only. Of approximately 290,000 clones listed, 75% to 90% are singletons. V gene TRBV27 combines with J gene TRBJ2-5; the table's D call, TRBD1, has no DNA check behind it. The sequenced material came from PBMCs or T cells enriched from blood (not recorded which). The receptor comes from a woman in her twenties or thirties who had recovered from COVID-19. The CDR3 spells CASSSSTGFQETQYF.